The 15 T cell receptor beta chains reported below all come from one sample, sequenced in a study of tumour-infiltrating T cells in Burkitt lymphoma. Using immunoSEQ multiplex PCR, the repertoire was profiled, and TCRdb retains in-frame clones only, with some absent. This table holds 13,000 or so clones, less than 90% found once. Sequencing was carried out using tumor tissue. The origin of the receptors is a human donor with diffuse large B-cell lymphoma.

The chain has TRBV27 and TRBJ2-1; 9 nucleotides agree with TRBD2. Germline V gene sequence: CDR1 MNHEY, CDR2 SMNVEV (reference sequence). The V segment lost 6 bases and the J segment 7 bases; nucleotides outside the gene matches: 7. There are 14 residues in the CDR3. In nucleotides, the CDR3 is TGTGCCAGCAGGGTTATTAGCGGGGGAAATGAGCAGTTCTTC. This codes for CASRVISGGNEQFF.

The chain links TRBV10-3 to TRBJ1-2; the D gene is possibly TRBD1 (6 bases). The germline V and J ends were trimmed by 0 bases and 3 bases, with 14 bases remaining between them. The germline gives CDR1 ENHRY, CDR2 SYGVKD. The length of the CDR3 is 16 residues. The CDR3 DNA is TGTGCCATCAGTGAGTCGATGGGGGGCGAGGACTATGGCTACACCTTC. It encodes CAISESMGGEDYGYTF.

This clone appeared a single time. The chain recombines TRBV5-1 with TRBJ2-6; the D is unclear. The CDR3 extends over 17 amino acids. The V end lost 0 bases, the J end lost 0 bases, and 10 bases lay between the germline ends. CDR1 and CDR2 (germline): SGHRS, YFSETQ. Written as DNA, the CDR3 is TGCGCCAGCAGCTTGGGCGTGGCCAACTCTGGGGCCAACGTCCTGACTTTC. Translating it yields CASSLGVANSGANVLTF.

V and J are TRBV29-1 and TRBJ1-1; a weak D match, TRBD1 (5 bases). CDR1 is SQVTM, CDR2 ANQGSEA, per germline. The V gene lost 6 bases and the J gene lost 1 base, with 12 bases spanning the gap. This CDR3 is built from 13 residues. CDR3 sequence: CSVKGPANTEAFF. CDR3 in DNA: TGCAGCGTAAAGGGACCGGCGAACACTGAAGCTTTCTTT.

The rearrangement uses TRBV15 and TRBJ1-4; 9 bases are shared with TRBD1. Losses at the gene ends were 0 bases for V and 8 bases for J; bases not matched to a gene: 4. This CDR3 has 15 amino acids. Germline CDR1 and CDR2: LNHNV and YYDKDF (reference sequence). CDR3 DNA sequence: TGTGCCACCAGCAGAGAGGGACAGGGAGGCGAAAAACTGTTTTTT. Amino acid sequence: CATSREGQGGEKLFF.

The rearrangement joins TRBV7-6 to TRBJ1-2; TRBD1 aligns across 9 bases. Unmatched junction bases numbered 11, after V lost 6 bases and J lost 6 bases. The germline CDR1 and CDR2 sequences are SGHVS and FNYEAQ. The CDR3 is 15 amino acids. CDR3 residues: CASSNVQGAKDGYTF. The CDR3 DNA is TGTGCCAGCAGTAATGTACAGGGGGCAAAGGATGGCTACACCTTC.

The sample holds a few counts of this clone. The gene calls are TRBV7-6 and TRBJ2-7; D may be TRBD2 (6 bases). Trimming stripped 6 bases from V and 4 bases from J, with 10 bases between. Germline assignment: CDR1 SGHVS and CDR2 FNYEAQ. There are 12 residues in the CDR3. The CDR3 spells CASSPGGYEQYF. The CDR3, as DNA: TGTGCCAGCAGTCCCGGGGGTTACGAGCAGTACTTC.

This clone was detected a few times. The gene calls are TRBV5-1 and TRBJ2-5; tentative D call: TRBD1 (6 bases). The germline V gene encodes CDR1 SGHRS and CDR2 YFSETQ. V gave up 7 bases and J gave up 2 bases, with 12 bases separating them. This CDR3 is built from 13 residues. The CDR3 bases are TGCGCCAGCCACAGGGCTATACAAGAGACCCAGTACTTC. Its protein product is CASHRAIQETQYF.

The gene calls are TRBV6-5 and TRBJ2-5; no clear D. V lost 0 bases, J lost 5 bases, and 4 bases lay in between. The CDR3 covers 12 residues. CDR1 is MNHEY and CDR2 is SVGAGI in the germline V gene. In DNA form, the CDR3 reads TGTGCCAGCAGTTACTCACAGGAGACCCAGTACTTC. Protein sequence: CASSYSQETQYF.

This clone was seen only a few times. The CDR3 nucleotides are TGTGCCAGCAGCTTTTCACCGAACACTGAAGCTTTCTTT. It encodes CASSFSPNTEAFF. V is TRBV5-6 and J is TRBJ1-1, with no clear D. Germline values: CDR1 SGHDT, CDR2 YYEEEE. Between the trimmed V and J ends, which lost 2 bases and 1 base, there was a span of 6 bases. This CDR3 contains 13 residues.

J is TRBJ2-7 and V is TRBV28; 9 bases fit TRBD2. V shed 11 bases and J 2 bases; nucleotides not matched to a gene: 4. Germline lookup yields CDR1 MDHEN and CDR2 SYDVKM. The CDR3 is made up of 12 amino acids. The CDR3 bases are TGTGCCGCGGGAGGGGACCCCTACGAGCAGTACTTC. The encoded protein is CAAGGDPYEQYF.

J is TRBJ2-5 and V is TRBV4-2; D is unresolved. The length of the CDR3 is 14 residues. V dropped 1 base and J dropped 5 bases, with 11 bases sitting between them. Germline-derived CDR1 and CDR2 are LGHNA and YNFKEQ. This chain's CDR3 is CASSQAAVGETQYF. CDR3 in DNA: TGTGCCAGCAGCCAAGCGGCAGTGGGGGAGACCCAGTACTTC.

V gene TRBV7-8 combines with J gene TRBJ2-5, with TRBD2 identical over 14 bases. The CDR3 consists of 16 residues. Germline CDR1 SGHVS, CDR2 FQNEAQ. With 1 base clipped from V and 10 bases from J, the junction kept 8 bases outside the gene matches. The CDR3 here is CASSLGGLAGGGGQYF. The CDR3 nucleotides are TGTGCCAGCAGCTTAGGAGGACTAGCGGGAGGAGGAGGCCAGTACTTC.

This chain links TRBV18 with TRBJ2-7, with no clear D. The CDR3 is made up of 12 amino acids. Germline CDR1 KGHSH, CDR2 LQKENI. Trimming took 2 bases from V and 2 from J, leaving 4 bases between them. In DNA form, the CDR3 reads TGTGCCAGCTCACCAGGGACCTACGAGCAGTACTTC. Translation gives CASSPGTYEQYF.

This clone has just one count. This chain connects TRBV15 to TRBJ2-2, with D unresolved. The CDR3 spans 15 residues. Germline lookup yields CDR1 LNHNV and CDR2 YYDKDF (reference sequence). The V gene lost 0 bases and the J gene lost 4 bases, with 9 bases spanning the gap. CDR3 protein: CATSRDRAGTGELFF. Here the CDR3 DNA reads TGTGCCACCAGCAGAGATCGGGCAGGCACCGGGGAGCTGTTTTTT.